These T cell receptor beta chains were read from a single sample in a study of STAT5B mutations in CD4+ large granular lymphocyte leukemia. Profiling relied on immunoSEQ multiplex PCR, and the TCRdb table lists in-frame clones only, not all of them. This repertoire shows about 29,000 clones, just under 80% found once; its top ten account for approximately 0.98%. Sequences were obtained from CD4+ T cells from blood buffy coats. These receptors came from a human donor in good health. Both conserved end residues are part of each CDR3. Fields, in order: V gene, J gene, D gene, clone size, CDR3 DNA, CDR3 protein. A D gene is named only where the DNA matches it firmly. The listing skips clone size in some rows; elsewhere it reads once, few, many or a size class.

V gene: TRBV30
J gene: TRBJ1-1
D gene: -
clone size: -
CDR3 DNA: TGTGCCTGGAGTAACGACAGAAACACTGAAGCTTTCTTT
CDR3 protein: CAWSNDRNTEAFF

V gene: TRBV9
J gene: TRBJ1-1
D gene: -
clone size: -
CDR3 DNA: TGTGCCAGCTCACTAGGGACGGGGTTGGGACACACTGAAGCTTTCTTT
CDR3 protein: CASSLGTGLGHTEAFF

V gene: TRBV7-9
J gene: TRBJ2-7
D gene: TRBD1
clone size: -
CDR3 DNA: TGTGCCAGCAGCTGGGACAGGTCCTACGAGCAGTACTTC
CDR3 protein: CASSWDRSYEQYF

V gene: TRBV5-4
J gene: TRBJ1-2
D gene: TRBD1
clone size: few
CDR3 DNA: TGTGCCAGCAGCCTAGGACAGGGAAGCGAATATGGCTACACCTTC
CDR3 protein: CASSLGQGSEYGYTF

V gene: TRBV9
J gene: TRBJ2-2
D gene: -
clone size: -
CDR3 DNA: TGTGCCAGCAGCGTAGATTCCAGAACCGGGGAGCTGTTTTTT
CDR3 protein: CASSVDSRTGELFF

V gene: TRBV6-6
J gene: TRBJ2-1
D gene: TRBD2
clone size: -
CDR3 DNA: TGTGCCAGCAGTGAGACTAGCGGGTTCTCCAATGAGCAGTTCTTC
CDR3 protein: CASSETSGFSNEQFF

V gene: TRBV6-1
J gene: TRBJ2-3
D gene: -
clone size: -
CDR3 DNA: TGTGCCAGCAGTTTAGGGAGCGGGAGCACAGATACGCAGTATTTT
CDR3 protein: CASSLGSGSTDTQYF

V gene: TRBV29-1
J gene: TRBJ2-7
D gene: TRBD1
clone size: -
CDR3 DNA: TGCAGCGTTGAAGAGAAGAGGGGGACAGGGCACTACGAGCAGTACTTC
CDR3 protein: CSVEEKRGTGHYEQYF

V gene: TRBV20-1
J gene: TRBJ2-5
D gene: -
clone size: -
CDR3 DNA: TGCAGTGCTAGCAGGGAAGAGACCCAGTACTTC
CDR3 protein: CSASREETQYF

V gene: TRBV29-1
J gene: TRBJ2-6
D gene: -
clone size: -
CDR3 DNA: TGCAGCGTTGGTGACAGCAACTCTGGGGCCAACGTCCTGACTTTC
CDR3 protein: CSVGDSNSGANVLTF

V gene: TRBV18
J gene: TRBJ1-1
D gene: -
clone size: -
CDR3 DNA: TGTGCCAGCTCACCCACGGGTCTCACTGAAGCTTTCTTT
CDR3 protein: CASSPTGLTEAFF

V gene: TRBV6-1
J gene: TRBJ1-6
D gene: -
clone size: -
CDR3 DNA: TGTGCCAGCCGCGCGTCAGGGGTGGAGAATTCACCCCTCCACTTT
CDR3 protein: CASRASGVENSPLHF

V gene: TRBV5-1
J gene: TRBJ2-5
D gene: TRBD1
clone size: -
CDR3 DNA: TGCGCCAGCAGCTTGGGGACAGGGGAAGAGACCCAGTACTTC
CDR3 protein: CASSLGTGEETQYF

V gene: TRBV27
J gene: TRBJ1-1
D gene: -
clone size: -
CDR3 DNA: TGTGCCAGCAGCTTCCTGCGAGAGAACACTGAAGCTTTCTTT
CDR3 protein: CASSFLRENTEAFF

V gene: TRBV7-6
J gene: TRBJ2-1
D gene: -
clone size: -
CDR3 DNA: TGTGCCAGCAGCCACGGGACTGACTACAATGAGCAGTTCTTC
CDR3 protein: CASSHGTDYNEQFF

V gene: TRBV19
J gene: TRBJ1-2
D gene: -
clone size: -
CDR3 DNA: TGTGCCAGTCACCCTAGGGCCGAAGTTAACTATGGCTACACCTTC
CDR3 protein: CASHPRAEVNYGYTF

V gene: TRBV19
J gene: TRBJ2-1
D gene: TRBD1
clone size: -
CDR3 DNA: TGTGCCAGTAGTATGAGGACAGGAAACAATGAGCAGTTCTTC
CDR3 protein: CASSMRTGNNEQFF

V gene: TRBV19
J gene: TRBJ1-3
D gene: TRBD1
clone size: -
CDR3 DNA: TGTGCCAGTAGACCGACGGGGACAGGGCAAAACACCATATATTTT
CDR3 protein: CASRPTGTGQNTIYF

V gene: TRBV7-9
J gene: TRBJ1-1
D gene: TRBD1
clone size: -
CDR3 DNA: TGTGCCAGCAGCTGGGGACAGGGGCTTGAAGCTTTCTTT
CDR3 protein: CASSWGQGLEAFF

V gene: TRBV5-5
J gene: TRBJ2-6
D gene: -
clone size: -
CDR3 DNA: TGTGCCAGCAGCTTGGGCTCTGGGGCCAACGTCCTGACTTTC
CDR3 protein: CASSLGSGANVLTF

V gene: TRBV28
J gene: TRBJ2-2
D gene: -
clone size: -
CDR3 DNA: TGTGCCAGCAGGGAGGGTGCCGGGGAGCTGTTTTTT
CDR3 protein: CASREGAGELFF

V gene: TRBV30
J gene: TRBJ2-3
D gene: -
clone size: once
CDR3 DNA: TGTGCCTGGGGTCGGAGGACAGATACGCAGTATTTT
CDR3 protein: CAWGRRTDTQYF

V gene: TRBV2
J gene: TRBJ2-3
D gene: -
clone size: -
CDR3 DNA: TGTGCCAGCTCCCGGGACACAGATACGCAGTATTTT
CDR3 protein: CASSRDTDTQYF

V gene: TRBV5-1
J gene: TRBJ2-1
D gene: TRBD1
clone size: -
CDR3 DNA: TGCGCCAGCAGCTCGGGACAGGAGTACAATGAGCAGTTCTTC
CDR3 protein: CASSSGQEYNEQFF